Listed below are T cell receptor beta chains from one sample, sequenced in a study of T-cell reconstitution after alpha-beta-depleted transplantation in children. TCRdb independently ran MiXCR on the PCR reads; one entry per CDR3 protein. The table shows around 960,000 distinct CDR3 sequences, with roughly 29% occurring only once. The source material was PBMCs, mostly from graft donor cells, sampled 360 days after TCRalphabeta/CD19-depleted stem cell transplant. The receptors were sampled from a boy younger than two who had a stem cell transplant for SCID, so the T cells may come from the graft donor. Both conserved end residues are part of each CDR3. A D gene is named only where the DNA matches it firmly. Only some rows state a clone size, as once, few, many or a class for expanded clones.

CDR3 DNA,CDR3 protein,J gene,V gene,clone size,D gene
TGTGCCAGCAGCTATTTCGGGGTCGCGAACACTGAAGCTTTCTTT,CASSYFGVANTEAFF,TRBJ1-1,TRBV7-2,NA,NA
TGCGCCAGCAGCTCACCCGGACAGGGGATCTCCTACGAGCAGTACTTC,CASSSPGQGISYEQYF,TRBJ2-7,TRBV5-1,few,TRBD1
TGCGCCAGCAGCTCCCTAGGTGGGGAAGGAACCGGGGAGCTGTTTTTT,CASSSLGGEGTGELFF,TRBJ2-2,TRBV5-1,NA,NA
TGCGCCAGCAGCGCGATCCCCTCAGGGGCTGGTGAAGCTTTCTTT,CASSAIPSGAGEAFF,TRBJ1-1,TRBV5-1,NA,NA
TGTGCCAGCAGGGACTGGAGTAACACCGGGGAGCTGTTTTTT,CASRDWSNTGELFF,TRBJ2-2,TRBV6-5,NA,NA
TGTGCCAGCAGTTCCCCCGGGAGAGCCGGGGAGCAGTACTTC,CASSSPGRAGEQYF,TRBJ2-7,TRBV6-5,few,NA
TGCAGCGTTGAAGATCTTCCGGCTACCCCTAGCACAGATACGCAGTATTTT,CSVEDLPATPSTDTQYF,TRBJ2-3,TRBV29-1,few,NA
TGCGCCAGCAGCTTTCAGCAGGGGTTCTCGGTCAGCGAGCAGTACTTC,CASSFQQGFSVSEQYF,TRBJ2-7,TRBV5-1,few,NA
TGCGCCAGCAGCTTGAATAGCGCTCTGAATGAGCAGTTCTTC,CASSLNSALNEQFF,TRBJ2-1,TRBV5-1,NA,NA
TGTGTTACGGGGACAGGGGGCAACGAGCAGTACTTC,CVTGTGGNEQYF,TRBJ2-7,TRBV27,NA,TRBD1
TGTGCCAGCTCCCAGACAGGGGGCTTAAATTCACCCCTCCACTTT,CASSQTGGLNSPLHF,TRBJ1-6,TRBV18,NA,TRBD1